The clone carrying this T cell receptor beta chain was picked up one time. The data derive from a study of PD-L1 blockade in urothelial cancer. The overall study: Patients initiated atezolizumab in the mid-2010s at 1,200 mg intravenously every 3 weeks. Prior chemotherapy in patients spanned 0 to 3 regimens. The analyses of blood took place 3 weeks (second dose) and 6 weeks after treatment start.

The germline V and J ends were trimmed by 0 bases and 3 bases, with 6 bases remaining between them. The germline gives CDR1 SGHRS, CDR2 YFSETQ. The CDR3 runs 14 residues. Time point noted: pretreatment peripheral blood. The table came from immunoSEQ multiplex PCR; TCRdb's copy has only in-frame clones and leaves some out. The table records roughly 43,000 clones, over 75% of them present only once. The V call is TRBV5-1, the J call TRBJ2-2, with a tentative D call TRBD1 (5 bases). Sequenced material: PBMCs, taken around atezolizumab (anti-PD-L1) treatment. The clonotype was recovered from a man in his sixties with urothelial cancer. This CDR3 is CASSLGQHTGELFF. The CDR3 bases are TGCGCCAGCAGCTTGGGACAGCACACCGGGGAGCTGTTTTTT.